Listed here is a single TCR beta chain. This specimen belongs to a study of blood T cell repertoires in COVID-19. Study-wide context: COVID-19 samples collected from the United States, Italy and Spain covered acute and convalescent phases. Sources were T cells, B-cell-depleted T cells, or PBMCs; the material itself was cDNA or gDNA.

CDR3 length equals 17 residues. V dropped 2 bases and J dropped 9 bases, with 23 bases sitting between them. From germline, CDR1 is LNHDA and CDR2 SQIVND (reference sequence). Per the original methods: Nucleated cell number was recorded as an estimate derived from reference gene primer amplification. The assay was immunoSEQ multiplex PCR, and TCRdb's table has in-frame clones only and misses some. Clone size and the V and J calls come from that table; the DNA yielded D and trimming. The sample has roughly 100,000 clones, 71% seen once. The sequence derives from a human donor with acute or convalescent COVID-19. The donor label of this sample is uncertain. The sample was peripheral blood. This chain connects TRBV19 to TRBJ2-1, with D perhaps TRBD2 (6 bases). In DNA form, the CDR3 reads TGTGCCAGTAGTATAAGGGCTTGGGACTCCGCTTACGGTGAGCAGTTCTTC. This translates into CASSIRAWDSAYGEQFF.